This entry concerns a single T cell receptor (beta chain). The source of the sample is a study of blood T cell repertoires in COVID-19. Assay: immunoSEQ multiplex PCR; the TCRdb copy retains only in-frame clones and omits some. Of roughly 330,000 clones in the sample, about 90% are singletons; the top ten hold about 5%. The germline gives CDR1 SGHNT, CDR2 YYREEE (reference sequence). This CDR3 is built from 13 residues. With 0 bases removed from V and 6 bases from J, the gap between germline ends came to 9 bases. The TCR sequence derives from a woman younger than 45 who had recovered from COVID-19. Sequencing used PBMCs or T cells enriched from blood (not recorded which). The chain uses TRBV5-4 and TRBJ1-2; TRBD1 is a possible D gene (6 bases). The CDR3 spells CASSLDRVDGYTF. The CDR3 bases are TGTGCCAGCAGCTTGGACAGGGTCGATGGCTACACCTTC.